A single sample gave rise to the 6 T cell receptor beta chains below, sequenced in a study of blood T cell repertoires in COVID-19. Produced via immunoSEQ multiplex PCR; TCRdb's table is partial and in-frame only. The data show a few hundred thousand clones, roughly four fifths seen once. Sequenced sample: PBMCs or T cells enriched from blood (not recorded which). The receptors derive from a middle-aged man who had been exposed to COVID-19.

The CDR3 DNA is TGTGCCAGCAGCTCGACTAGCGCAAACACCGGGGAGCTGTTTTTT. This encodes CASSSTSANTGELFF. The chain couples TRBV7-9 to TRBJ2-2, with 8 bases lining up with TRBD2. Germline V gene sequence: CDR1 SEHNR, CDR2 FQNEAQ (reference sequence). The CDR3 contains 15 residues. The V and J ends lost 4 bases and 2 bases, in that order; junction bases with no gene match: 3.

V gene TRBV3-1 (or the pseudogene TRBV3-2) combines with J gene TRBJ2-7; TRBD1 might be the D (6 bases). V gave up 1 base and J gave up 2 bases, with 9 bases separating them. This CDR3 has 14 residues. Germline V gives CDR1 LGHDT, CDR2 YNNKEL (reference sequence). For the CDR3, the DNA is TGTGCCAGCAGCCAAGGAGGGGGACCCTACGAGCAGTACTTC. Its protein is CASSQGGGPYEQYF.

This clone was counted only a few times. CDR3 sequence reads: CASSGPRPYEQYF. DNA for the CDR3: TGCGCCAGCAGCGGGCCCCGACCCTACGAGCAGTACTTC. The chain has TRBV5-1 and TRBJ2-7; D not certain. Germline V gene sequence: CDR1 SGHRS, CDR2 YFSETQ. The ends were cut back, 4 bases at V and 2 bases at J, with 10 bases in the middle. The CDR3 runs to 13 residues.

The rearrangement links TRBV4-1 to TRBJ1-3; D is unresolved. Trimming took 0 bases from V and 0 from J, leaving 9 bases between them. The germline gives CDR1 MGHRA, CDR2 YSYEKL. The CDR3 length is 16 residues. The CDR3 sequence is CASSQEGTSSGNTIYF. CDR3 nucleotides: TGCGCCAGCAGCCAAGAGGGCACTAGCTCTGGAAACACCATATATTTT.

On this clone: The sample contains more than one DNA sequence encoding this CDR3. The gene calls are TRBV19 and TRBJ2-1; 11 bases match TRBD2. Germline V lookup: CDR1 LNHDA, CDR2 SQIVND (reference sequence). Trimming took 5 bases from V and 4 from J; bases not matched to a gene: 4. The CDR3 is 15 residues long. This chain's CDR3 is CASSLAGGPYNEQFF. The CDR3 coding sequence is TGTGCCAGTAGTTTAGCGGGAGGGCCTTACAATGAGCAGTTCTTC.

J is TRBJ2-5 and V is TRBV24-1, with 7 bases lining up with TRBD2. The V and J ends lost 3 bases and 2 bases, in that order; junction bases with no gene match: 5. This CDR3 comprises 15 residues. The germline V gene has CDR1 KGHDR and CDR2 SFDVKD. CDR3 DNA: TGTGCCACCAGTGATGGCGGGAGCCGGCAAGAGACCCAGTACTTC. Amino acids: CATSDGGSRQETQYF.